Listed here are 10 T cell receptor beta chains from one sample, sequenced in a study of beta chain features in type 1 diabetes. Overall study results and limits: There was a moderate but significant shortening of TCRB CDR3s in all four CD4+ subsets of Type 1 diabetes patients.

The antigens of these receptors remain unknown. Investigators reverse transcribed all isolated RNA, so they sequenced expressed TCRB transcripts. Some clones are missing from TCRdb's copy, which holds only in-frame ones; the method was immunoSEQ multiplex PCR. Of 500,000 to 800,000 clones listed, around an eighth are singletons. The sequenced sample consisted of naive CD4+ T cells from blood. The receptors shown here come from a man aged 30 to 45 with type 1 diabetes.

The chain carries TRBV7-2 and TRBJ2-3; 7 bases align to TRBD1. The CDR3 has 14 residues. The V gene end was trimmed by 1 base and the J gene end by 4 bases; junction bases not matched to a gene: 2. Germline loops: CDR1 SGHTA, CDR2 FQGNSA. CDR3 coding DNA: TGTGCCAGCAGCTTAGGACAGGGAGCAGATACGCAGTATTTT. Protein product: CASSLGQGADTQYF.

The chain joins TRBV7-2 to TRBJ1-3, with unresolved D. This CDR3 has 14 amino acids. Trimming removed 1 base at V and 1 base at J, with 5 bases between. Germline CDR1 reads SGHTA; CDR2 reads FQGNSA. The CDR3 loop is CASSLDRSGNTIYF. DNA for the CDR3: TGTGCCAGCAGCTTAGACCGGTCTGGAAACACCATATATTTT.

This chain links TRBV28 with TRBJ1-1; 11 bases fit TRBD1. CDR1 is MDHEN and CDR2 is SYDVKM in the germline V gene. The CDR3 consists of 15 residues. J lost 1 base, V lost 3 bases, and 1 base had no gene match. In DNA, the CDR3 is TGTGCCAGCAGTTTGGGGACAGGGGGGAACACTGAAGCTTTCTTT. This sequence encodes CASSLGTGGNTEAFF.

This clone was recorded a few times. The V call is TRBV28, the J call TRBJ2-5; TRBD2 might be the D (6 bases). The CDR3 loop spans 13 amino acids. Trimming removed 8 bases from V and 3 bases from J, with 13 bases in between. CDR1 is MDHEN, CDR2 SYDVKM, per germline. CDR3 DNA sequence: TGTGCCAGCTACAGGAGGGGAAAAGAGACCCAGTACTTC. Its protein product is CASYRRGKETQYF.

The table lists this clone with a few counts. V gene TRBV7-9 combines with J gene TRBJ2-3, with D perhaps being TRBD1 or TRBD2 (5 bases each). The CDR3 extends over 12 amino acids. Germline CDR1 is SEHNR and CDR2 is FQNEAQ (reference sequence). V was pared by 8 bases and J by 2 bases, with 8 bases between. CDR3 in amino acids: CASQGTTDTQYF. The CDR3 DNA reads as TGTGCCAGCCAAGGGACCACAGATACGCAGTATTTT.

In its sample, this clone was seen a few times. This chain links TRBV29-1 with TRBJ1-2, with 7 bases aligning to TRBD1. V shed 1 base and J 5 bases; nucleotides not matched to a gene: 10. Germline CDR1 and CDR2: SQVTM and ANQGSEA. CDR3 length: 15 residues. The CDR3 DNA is TGCAGCGTTGAAGGAGGAAGGGACAGACAATATGGCTACACCTTC. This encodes CSVEGGRDRQYGYTF.

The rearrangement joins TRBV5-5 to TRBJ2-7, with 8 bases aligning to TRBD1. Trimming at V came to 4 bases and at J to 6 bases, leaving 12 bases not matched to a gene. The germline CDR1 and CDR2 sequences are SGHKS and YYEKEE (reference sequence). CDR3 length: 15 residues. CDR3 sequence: CASSPFDRGEAEQYF. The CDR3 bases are TGTGCCAGCAGCCCCTTCGACAGGGGAGAGGCCGAGCAGTACTTC.

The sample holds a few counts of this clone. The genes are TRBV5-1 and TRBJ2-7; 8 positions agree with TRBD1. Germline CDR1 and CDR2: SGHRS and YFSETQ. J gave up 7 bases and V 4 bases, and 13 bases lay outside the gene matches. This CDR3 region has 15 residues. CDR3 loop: CASSPPEQGAIEQYF. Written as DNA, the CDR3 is TGCGCCAGCAGCCCCCCGGAGCAGGGGGCGATTGAGCAGTACTTC.

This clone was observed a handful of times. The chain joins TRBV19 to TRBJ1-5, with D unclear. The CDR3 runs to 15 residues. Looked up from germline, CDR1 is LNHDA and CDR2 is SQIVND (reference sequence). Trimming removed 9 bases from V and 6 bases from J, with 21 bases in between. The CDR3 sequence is CASRASLRVTQPQHF. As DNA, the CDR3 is TGTGCCAGCCGGGCGAGCCTAAGGGTTACTCAGCCCCAGCATTTT.

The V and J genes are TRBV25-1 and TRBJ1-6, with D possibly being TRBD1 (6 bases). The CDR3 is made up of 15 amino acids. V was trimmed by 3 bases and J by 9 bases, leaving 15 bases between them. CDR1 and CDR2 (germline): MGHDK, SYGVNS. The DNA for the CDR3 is TGTGCCAGCAGTGAGGGACATTCAGGACGTTCACCCCTCCACTTT. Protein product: CASSEGHSGRSPLHF.